This T cell receptor beta chain was sequenced during a study of identical twins listed by TCRdb under 2016. About the investigation overall: The study deep-sequenced TCR alpha and beta repertoires from monozygotic twins, unrelated adults of various ages and cord blood to test whether fetal clonotypes persist. To rule out contamination, replicate twin experiments were performed at different times with different library preparation protocols.

This clonotype was counted between two and nine times. It has no known antigen specificity. The input lacks base qualities; no much larger clone sits a single base away. Every donor in the study was a healthy Caucasian. The twin cohort comprised three pairs of female monozygotic twins, all aged about 18 to 29 years. RNA for TCR libraries was isolated from peripheral blood mononuclear cells. The library relied on 5' RACE. TCRdb lists the instrument as Illumina HiSeq 2000. A universal primer binding site was introduced by template switching, and a unique molecular identifier was present in the final cDNA, enabling accurate counting of TCR cDNA molecules. Specific primers in the conserved constant-segment region were used to synthesize first-strand cDNA for TCR alpha and beta chains. To control for contamination, every cDNA library carried two barcodes: a SMART-Mk sample barcode plus Illumina barcodes. TruSeq adapter sequences along with Illumina sample barcodes were introduced in two successive PCR steps. TCR alpha and beta cDNA libraries were sequenced on the Illumina HiSeq platform with custom primers. From the authors' description of their analysis: MiGEC was used to process raw reads and extract unique molecular identifiers, and MiXCR was used to find CDR3 positions. For each individual, recombination models were inferred using an EM algorithm with the repgenHMM and IGoR tools. The tcR package in R was used for shared clonotype analysis, with sharing normalized by the product of cloneset sizes. Out-of-frame nonproductive sequences were analyzed to study raw recombination free of thymic and clonal selection effects. Through fastp at Q25 and MiXCR, TCRdb rebuilt clones from the public reads, retaining in-frame beta chains. Entries that share a CDR3 protein sequence are merged under the most common genes and DNA. In this record, the V and J calls reflect TCRdb's handling and not the investigators' own analysis. This sample comprises approximately 600,000 distinct CDR3 sequences, around 9.6% of them detected only once. More than 2.5% of the sample goes to the ten largest clones.

V and J are truncated by 5 bases and 7 bases respectively, leaving an intervening sequence of 21 bases. Spanning cysteine to phenylalanine, the CDR3 consists of 14 amino acids. Only the CDR3 part of the read is kept: 42 bases, read in frame from the first base. The CDR1 and CDR2 encoded by the germline V gene (reference sequence) are DFQATT and SNEGSKA. What the work shows at the level of the full study, not this receptor alone: Because the same donors could not be followed over many years, the conclusions relied on cross-sectional statistical analysis. Invariant T cells such as MAIT and iNKT could partly confound zero-insertion analyses, although diverse VJ usage argued against such confounding for most clonotypes. In beta out-of-frame sequences, excess twin sharing was weaker, because having fewer shared sequences lowered the signal-to-noise ratio. Abundant cord blood beta clonotypes had fewer insertions, young adult naive repertoires showed a similar but weaker trend, and memory repertoires showed no such trend. Recombination models systematically underestimated out-of-frame TCR alpha sharing in monozygotic twins but agreed with sharing between unrelated individuals. Compared with coincidental sharing between unrelated individuals, out-of-frame TCR alpha sequences shared between twins showed an excess of sequences with low generation probability.

These data also formed part of another study, on yellow fever vaccine responses in identical twins. The second study also describes: According to the authors, the vaccine-induced T cell response in identical twins seemed to be partly convergent and partly specific to each individual. In identical twins, the study followed T cell clones that responded to the vaccine with precision.

The receptor's source is a woman aged 18-29 years in good health. What was sequenced was PBMCs. This chain is built from TRBV20-1 and TRBJ2-7; the best D guess is TRBD2, with 5 bases matching. At the DNA level, the sequence is TGCAGTGCTCTGAGGGTGGGCGCCCGTGGGGAGCAGTACTTC. This is translated as CSALRVGARGEQYF.